The T cell receptor beta chain described here comes from a study of T cells after yellow fever vaccination. Study-wide findings and caveats: Peaking faster, on day 5 versus 15, the secondary response was nonetheless weaker. Any FACS-sorted repertoire could hold abundant clonotypes that contaminate it from the bulk population.

As regards this clonotype: Its antigen remains unknown.

CDR1 is DFQATT, CDR2 SNEGSKA, per germline (reference sequence). CDR3 length: 13 residues. V was trimmed by 4 bases and J by 5 bases, leaving 11 bases between them. Each CDR3 protein gets one entry after TCRdb re-called the 5' RACE reads with MiXCR. The data hold some 350,000 distinct CDR3 sequences, with approximately 4.2% observed a single time. The source material was PBMCs, sampled 5 days after the yellow fever booster vaccination. The chain uses TRBV20-1 and TRBJ1-4; D is uncertain. This receptor was identified in a man aged 18 to 29 who received the YFV17D yellow fever vaccine. The chain's CDR3 is CSATPGWNEKLFF. CDR3 in DNA: TGCAGTGCTACTCCCGGGTGGAATGAAAAACTGTTTTTT.